This TCR beta chain was identified in a study of T cell repertoires in cytomegalovirus infection. One entry per CDR3 protein results from TCRdb running MiXCR on the reads. The sample yields roughly 68,000 distinct CDR3 sequences, 20% to 25% seen once. Concerning this clonotype: Antigen unknown.

General study findings and limits: CMV-specific HLA-C-restricted TCR beta clonotypes dominated the ex vivo response.

Germline loops: CDR1 MDHEN, CDR2 SYDVKM. V lost 5 bases, J lost 8 bases, and 11 bases stayed unmatched. The length of the CDR3 is 15 residues. The chain uses TRBV28 and TRBJ2-3; TRBD2 matches at 9 bases. The TCR sequence derives from a human donor in good health (CMV status not recorded). Some clones in this sample may be carry-over from other donors' samples. Sequencing was done on a sample of PBMCs, sequenced either directly or after in vitro stimulation (not recorded which). CDR3 in DNA: TGTGCCAGCAGTCAAGGGGGTCTAGCGGGAAGTACGCAGTATTTT. Translated: CASSQGGLAGSTQYF. Supplemented by reference TRBV28 and TRBJ2-3, the full variable domain reads DVKVTQSSRYLVKRTGEKVFLECVQDMDHENMFWYRQDPGLGLRLIYFSYDVKMKEKGDIPEGYSVSREKKERFSLILESASTNQTSMYLCASSQGGLAGSTQYFGPGTRLTVL.